Presented here are 6 T cell receptor beta chains from one specimen sequenced in a study of PD-1 blockade in classical Hodgkin lymphoma (dated by TCRdb to the early 2020s). This specimen's time point label, per the study, means: newly diagnosed, previously untreated cHL patient sample. The library came from the immunoSEQ multiplex PCR assay. This immuneACCESS table, as held by TCRdb, lists in-frame sequences with V and J called but not all clones. Of the missing ones, under half trace to an unresolved V gene in checked studies; the others have no known cause. The sample table holds fewer than 20,000 clones, of which more than 80% were seen once. Of the sample, 6.5% to 8.5% is held by the ten largest clones. Specimen: peripheral blood mononuclear cells (PBMCs). The source is a human donor with classical Hodgkin lymphoma.

The chain combines TRBV28 with TRBJ1-5, with a weak D call TRBD1 (6 bases). The CDR3 spans 15 residues. Germline loops: CDR1 MDHEN, CDR2 SYDVKM. V was cut by 5 bases and J by 5 bases, with 16 bases left in between. CDR3 amino acids: CASSHLGDTYQPQHF. The CDR3 nucleotides are TGTGCCAGCAGTCACCTGGGGGACACTTATCAGCCCCAGCATTTT.

The genes are TRBV11-2 and TRBJ2-1; 15 nucleotides line up with TRBD2. Germline-derived CDR1 and CDR2 are SGHAT and FQNNGV. The CDR3 sequence is 15 residues long. V shed 4 bases, J shed 9 bases, and the junction held 4 bases outside the gene matches. The DNA for the CDR3 is TGTGCCAGCAGCTCTCGGACTAGCGGGAGGGCTGAGCAGTTCTTC. This encodes CASSSRTSGRAEQFF. Supplemented by reference TRBV11-2 and TRBJ2-1, the full variable domain reads EAGVAQSPRYKIIEKRQSVAFWCNPISGHATLYWYQQILGQGPKLLIQFQNNGVVDDSQLPKDRFSAERLKGVDSTLKIQPAKLEDSAVYLCASSSRTSGRAEQFFGPGTRLTVL.

The V call is TRBV29-1, the J call TRBJ2-5; D gene uncertain. The V end lost 2 bases, the J end lost 3 bases, and 1 base lay between the germline ends. Germline CDR1 reads SQVTM; CDR2 reads ANQGSEA. This CDR3 spans 10 amino acids. CDR3 sequence: CSVEKETQYF. The CDR3 nucleotides are TGCAGCGTTGAAAAAGAGACCCAGTACTTC.

V gene TRBV25-1 combines with J gene TRBJ2-1; the D is unclear. The CDR3 runs to 12 residues. CDR1 and CDR2 from the germline V gene are MGHDK and SYGVNS. The V and J ends lost 6 bases and 6 bases respectively, with 9 bases between them. The CDR3 region has the DNA TGTGCCAGCAGCCCGACGTTCAATGAGCAGTTCTTC. It codes for CASSPTFNEQFF.

V and J are TRBV6-5 and TRBJ1-2, with D hard to call. Germline CDR1 MNHEY, CDR2 SVGAGI. Trimming cost V 4 bases and J 5 bases, with 11 bases left between them. The CDR3 sequence is 13 residues long. The CDR3 nucleotides read TGTGCCAGCAGTTCCTCACCGCCTTATGGCTACACCTTC. This gives the protein CASSSSPPYGYTF.

The rearrangement links TRBV11-1 to TRBJ2-1; 7 nucleotides agree with TRBD2. V was pared by 3 bases and J by 2 bases, with 4 bases of the junction left unmatched. The CDR3 covers 15 residues. Germline V gene lookup returns CDR1 SGHAT and CDR2 FQDESV (reference sequence). In nucleotides, the CDR3 is TGTGCCAGCAGCTTGGAGGGAGGGGCCTACAATGAGCAGTTCTTC. It specifies CASSLEGGAYNEQFF.